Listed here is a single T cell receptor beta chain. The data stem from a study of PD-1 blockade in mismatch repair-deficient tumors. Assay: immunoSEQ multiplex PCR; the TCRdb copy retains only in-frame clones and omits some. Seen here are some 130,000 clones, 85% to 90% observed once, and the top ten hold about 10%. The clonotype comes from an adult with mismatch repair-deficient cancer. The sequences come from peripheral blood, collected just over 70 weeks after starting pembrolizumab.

CDR3 residues: CASSPRGRGEPQHF. In DNA, the CDR3 is TGTGCCAGCAGCCCGAGAGGCAGGGGTGAGCCCCAGCATTTT. This sequence joins TRBV13 and TRBJ1-5; tentatively, D is TRBD1 (6 bases). The length of the CDR3 is 14 residues. Germline CDR1 reads PRHDT; CDR2 reads FYEKMQ (reference sequence). Trimming cost V 5 bases and J 8 bases, with 16 bases left between them.